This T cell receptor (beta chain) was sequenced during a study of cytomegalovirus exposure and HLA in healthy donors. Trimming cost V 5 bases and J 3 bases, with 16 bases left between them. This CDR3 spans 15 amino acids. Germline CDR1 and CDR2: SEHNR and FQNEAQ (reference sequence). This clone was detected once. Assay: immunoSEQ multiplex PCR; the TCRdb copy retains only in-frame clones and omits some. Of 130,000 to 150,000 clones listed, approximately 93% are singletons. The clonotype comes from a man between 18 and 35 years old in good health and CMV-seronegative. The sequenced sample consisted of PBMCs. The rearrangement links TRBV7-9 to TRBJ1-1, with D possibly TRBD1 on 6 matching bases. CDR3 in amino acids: CASSLQGGSDTEAFF. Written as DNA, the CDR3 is TGTGCCAGCAGCCTACAGGGAGGGTCGGACACTGAAGCTTTCTTT.